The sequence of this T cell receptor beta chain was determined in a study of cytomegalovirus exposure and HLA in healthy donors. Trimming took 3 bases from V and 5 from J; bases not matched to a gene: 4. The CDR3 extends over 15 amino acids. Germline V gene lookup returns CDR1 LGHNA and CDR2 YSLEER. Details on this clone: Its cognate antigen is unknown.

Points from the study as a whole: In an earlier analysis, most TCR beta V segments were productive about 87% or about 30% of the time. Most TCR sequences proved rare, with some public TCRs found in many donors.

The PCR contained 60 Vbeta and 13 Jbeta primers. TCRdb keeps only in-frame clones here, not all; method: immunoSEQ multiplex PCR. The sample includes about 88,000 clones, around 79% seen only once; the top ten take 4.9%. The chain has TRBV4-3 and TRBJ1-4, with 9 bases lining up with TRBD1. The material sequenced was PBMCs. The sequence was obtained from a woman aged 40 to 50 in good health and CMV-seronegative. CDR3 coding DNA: TGCGCCAGCAGCCAGAGGGACAGGGAGAATGAAAAACTGTTTTTT. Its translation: CASSQRDRENEKLFF.